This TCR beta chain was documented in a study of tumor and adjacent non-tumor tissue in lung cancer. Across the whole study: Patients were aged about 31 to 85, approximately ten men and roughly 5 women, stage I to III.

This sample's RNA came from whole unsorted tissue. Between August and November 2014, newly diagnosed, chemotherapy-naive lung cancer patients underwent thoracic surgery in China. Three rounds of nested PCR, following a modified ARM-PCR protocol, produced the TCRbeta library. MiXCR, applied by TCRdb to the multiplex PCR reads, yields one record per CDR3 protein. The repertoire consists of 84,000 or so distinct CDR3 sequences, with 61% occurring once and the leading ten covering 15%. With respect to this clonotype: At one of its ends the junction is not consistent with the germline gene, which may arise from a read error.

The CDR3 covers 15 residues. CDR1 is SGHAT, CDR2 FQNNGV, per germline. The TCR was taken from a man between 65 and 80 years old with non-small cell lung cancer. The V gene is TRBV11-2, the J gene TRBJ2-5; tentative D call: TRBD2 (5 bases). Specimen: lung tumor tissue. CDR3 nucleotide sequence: TGTGCCAGCAACTTAGGACTCGCCGGGGATGAGACCCAGTACTTC. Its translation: CASNLGLAGDETQYF.